The 9 T cell receptor beta chains presented below share a single source sample, sequenced in a study of beta chain features in type 1 diabetes. The investigators reverse transcribed all of the isolated RNA, so they sequenced expressed TCRB transcripts. Only in-frame clones appear in the TCRdb table, and some are missing; sequencing was by immunoSEQ multiplex PCR. This sample has hundreds of thousands of clones, with roughly 12% found just once. Sequences were obtained from naive CD4+ T cells from blood. The receptors derive from a man aged 18 to 29 in good health.

This chain joins TRBV6-6 and TRBJ1-5; 9 bases align to TRBD1. Germline-derived CDR1 and CDR2 are MNHNY and SVGAGI (reference sequence). The V and J ends lost 8 bases and 2 bases, in that order; junction bases with no gene match: 7. The CDR3 loop spans 15 amino acids. The CDR3 nucleotides read TGTGCCAGCGGACCCACAGGGGGCGGCAATCAGCCCCAGCATTTT. Translating gives CASGPTGGGNQPQHF.

The table lists this clone with a few counts. The chain joins TRBV9 to TRBJ1-1; a possible D gene is TRBD1 (5 bases). CDR1 and CDR2 from the germline V gene are SGDLS and YYNGEE. CDR3 length equals 16 residues. The V and J ends lost 4 bases and 2 bases respectively, with 18 bases between them. Written as DNA, the CDR3 is TGTGCCAGCAGCCCCTCAATAGGGGAATTTAACACTGAAGCTTTCTTT. Protein: CASSPSIGEFNTEAFF. Complete variable domain (other parts from reference TRBV9 and TRBJ1-1): DSGVTQTPKHLITATGQRVTLRCSPRSGDLSVYWYQQSLDQGLQFLIQYYNGEERAKGNILERFSAQQFPDLHSELNLSSLELGDSALYFCASSPSIGEFNTEAFFGQGTRLTVV.

This clone was counted only a few times. This rearrangement joins TRBV14 to TRBJ2-3, with D maybe TRBD1 (6 bases). Germline values: CDR1 SGHDN, CDR2 FVKESK. CDR3 length: 15 amino acids. V lost 1 base and J 0 bases, leaving 8 bases between the germline ends. The CDR3 DNA reads as TGTGCCAGCAGCCAAGGGACAGCTAGCACAGATACGCAGTATTTT. Translation gives CASSQGTASTDTQYF.

This clone came up a few times. This chain links TRBV18 with TRBJ2-7; tentative D call: TRBD2 (5 bases). From germline, CDR1 is KGHSH and CDR2 LQKENI. Trimming left V 2 bases short and J 1 base short, with 12 bases between. This CDR3 is built from 15 residues. CDR3 protein: CASSPYLSGSYEQYF. The CDR3 DNA reads as TGTGCCAGCTCACCATACCTCTCGGGGTCCTACGAGCAGTACTTC.

Concerning this clone: The junction shows a germline mismatch at one end, possibly a read error. This chain connects TRBV6-5 to TRBJ2-3, with D unresolved. In germline, CDR1 is MNHEY, CDR2 SVGAGI. The CDR3 runs 12 residues. The CDR3 sequence: CAISESADTQYF. The CDR3 DNA reads TGTGCCATCAGTGAGTCTGCAGATACGCAGTATTTT.

This clone was seen a few times. The genes are TRBV6-5 and TRBJ1-2; 9 bases line up with TRBD1. The CDR3 is 15 amino acids. Germline CDR1 is MNHEY and CDR2 is SVGAGI. Trimming cost V 4 bases and J 2 bases; bases outside gene matches: 5. The CDR3 region has the DNA TGTGCCAGCAGTTTCACAACAGGGGGCAACTATGGCTACACCTTC. Its translation: CASSFTTGGNYGYTF.

The V and J genes are TRBV7-9 and TRBJ2-1; TRBD2 aligns across 12 bases. CDR3 length equals 17 residues. Trimming removed 5 bases from V and 3 bases from J; junction bases left unmatched: 8. Germline V lookup: CDR1 SEHNR, CDR2 FQNEAQ (reference sequence). The DNA for the CDR3 is TGTGCCAGCAGCCCGGCCGGACTAGCGGGGCGCTACAATGAGCAGTTCTTC. It specifies CASSPAGLAGRYNEQFF. Supplemented by reference TRBV7-9 and TRBJ2-1, the full variable domain reads DTGVSQNPRHKITKRGQNVTFRCDPISEHNRLYWYRQTLGQGPEFLTYFQNEAQLEKSRLLSDRFSAERPKGSFSTLEIQRTEQGDSAMYLCASSPAGLAGRYNEQFFGPGTRLTVL.

This clone was found a few times. The rearrangement joins TRBV2 to TRBJ1-2; the D is unclear. The CDR3 length is 12 residues. Germline V gives CDR1 SNHLY, CDR2 FYNNEI. Deletions cut 10 bases from V and 4 bases from J, with 13 bases between. The CDR3 here is CAISRVLYGYTF. DNA for the CDR3: TGTGCCATATCGAGGGTCCTCTATGGCTACACCTTC.

The chain employs TRBV7-3 and TRBJ1-2; D possibly corresponds to TRBD1 (6 bases). In germline, CDR1 is SGHTA, CDR2 FQGTGA. The CDR3 consists of 13 residues. V was pared by 5 bases and J by 5 bases, with 12 bases between. The CDR3 loop reads CASSPTGIYGYTF. For the CDR3, the DNA is TGTGCCAGCAGCCCGACAGGAATTTATGGCTACACCTTC.